This T cell receptor (beta chain) was found in a study of T-cell reconstitution after alpha-beta-depleted transplantation in children. Study outcomes and limitations: Surviving recipient T cells and thymic progenitors underlay high day-60 TCRbeta diversity in some patients.

To note about this clonotype: Antigen: not known.

Trimming at V came to 3 bases and at J to 4 bases, leaving 8 bases not matched to a gene. CDR1 and CDR2 (germline): SNHLY, FYNNEI. The CDR3 consists of 15 residues. Unique molecular identifiers were incorporated into the prepared TCRbeta library. TCRdb analysed the PCR reads with MiXCR anew, one entry per CDR3 protein. The sample lists approximately 520,000 distinct CDR3 sequences; about 10% were seen once. The sample in question was PBMCs, mostly from graft donor cells, obtained 180 days after TCRalphabeta/CD19-depleted stem cell transplant. This TCR was sampled from a female patient aged 2-10 years who had a stem cell transplant for aplastic anemia, so the T cells may come from the graft donor. This rearrangement joins TRBV2 to TRBJ2-7; 8 bases are a match to TRBD2. The DNA for the CDR3 is TGTGCCAGCAGTGAGGTGTTAGCGGGGCGATACGAGCAGTACGTC. Protein product: CASSEVLAGRYEQYV.